Sequencing of this T cell receptor (beta chain) was carried out in a study of CD8+CD57+ T cells in acquired aplastic anemia. Genomic DNA constituted the template upon which TCR beta VDJ and CDR3 profiling was performed. TCRdb reprocessed the reads via MiXCR and lists one record per CDR3 protein. The sample includes 200,000 or so distinct CDR3 sequences, about half seen only once; the top ten take roughly 21%. Germline V gives CDR1 SGHDT, CDR2 YYEEEE. This CDR3 is 15 amino acids long. V gave up 4 bases and J gave up 3 bases; unmatched junction bases: 3. The patients chosen for sequencing had shown expansion of CD8+CD57+ cells (detected by flow cytometry).

Sequencing input: sorted CD4+, CD8+, or CD8+CD57+ T cells (not recorded which) from PBMCs. The rearrangement uses TRBV5-6 and TRBJ2-2; 10 bases map to TRBD2. The receptor's source is a human donor with aplastic anemia. In DNA form, the CDR3 reads TGTGCCAGCAGCCGTAGCGGGGGGTACACCGGGGAGCTGTTTTTT. As protein: CASSRSGGYTGELFF.